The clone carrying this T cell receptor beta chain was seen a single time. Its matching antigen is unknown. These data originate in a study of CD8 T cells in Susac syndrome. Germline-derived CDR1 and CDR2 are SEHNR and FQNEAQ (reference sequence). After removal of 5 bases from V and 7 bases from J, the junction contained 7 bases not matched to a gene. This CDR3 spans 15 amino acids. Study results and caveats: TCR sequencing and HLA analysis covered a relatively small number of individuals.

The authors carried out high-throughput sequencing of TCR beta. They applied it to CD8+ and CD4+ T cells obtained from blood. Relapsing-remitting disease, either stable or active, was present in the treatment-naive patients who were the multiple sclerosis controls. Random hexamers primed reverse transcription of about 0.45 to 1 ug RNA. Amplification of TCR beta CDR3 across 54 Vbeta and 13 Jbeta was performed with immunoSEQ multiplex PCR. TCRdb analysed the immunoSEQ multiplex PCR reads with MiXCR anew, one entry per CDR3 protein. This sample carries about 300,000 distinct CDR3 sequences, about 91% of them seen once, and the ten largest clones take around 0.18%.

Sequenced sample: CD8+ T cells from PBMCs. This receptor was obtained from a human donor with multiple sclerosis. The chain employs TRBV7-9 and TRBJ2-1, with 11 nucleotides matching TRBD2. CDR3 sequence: CASSPSGLAANEQFF. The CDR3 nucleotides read TGTGCCAGCAGCCCCTCGGGACTAGCGGCGAATGAGCAGTTCTTC. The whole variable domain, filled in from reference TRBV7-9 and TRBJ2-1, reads DTGVSQNPRHKITKRGQNVTFRCDPISEHNRLYWYRQTLGQGPEFLTYFQNEAQLEKSRLLSDRFSAERPKGSFSTLEIQRTEQGDSAMYLCASSPSGLAANEQFFGPGTRLTVL.